This section outlines one T cell receptor beta chain sequence together with its context. Its antigen is still unknown. The source of the sample is a study of cytomegalovirus exposure and HLA in healthy donors. Study-wide points: Other equally common chains were less clonally expanded than HLA-associated TCR beta chains, a later analysis showed.

The CDR3 sequence is 13 residues long. CDR1 is SGHTA, CDR2 FQGNSA, per germline. Trimming cost V 2 bases and J 5 bases, with 6 bases left between them. The PCR contained 60 Vbeta and 13 Jbeta primers. TCRdb's copy holds only in-frame clones and misses some; the assay was immunoSEQ multiplex PCR. The top ten clones hold 1.5% to 2% of a sample with about 190,000 clones, roughly four fifths of them seen once. The clonotype comes from a man aged 18 to 29 in good health and CMV-seronegative. V gene TRBV7-2 combines with J gene TRBJ2-2, with no clear D. Input material: PBMCs. CDR3 residues: CASSLTATGELFF. The DNA of the CDR3 is TGTGCCAGCAGCTTAACCGCGACCGGGGAGCTGTTTTTT.